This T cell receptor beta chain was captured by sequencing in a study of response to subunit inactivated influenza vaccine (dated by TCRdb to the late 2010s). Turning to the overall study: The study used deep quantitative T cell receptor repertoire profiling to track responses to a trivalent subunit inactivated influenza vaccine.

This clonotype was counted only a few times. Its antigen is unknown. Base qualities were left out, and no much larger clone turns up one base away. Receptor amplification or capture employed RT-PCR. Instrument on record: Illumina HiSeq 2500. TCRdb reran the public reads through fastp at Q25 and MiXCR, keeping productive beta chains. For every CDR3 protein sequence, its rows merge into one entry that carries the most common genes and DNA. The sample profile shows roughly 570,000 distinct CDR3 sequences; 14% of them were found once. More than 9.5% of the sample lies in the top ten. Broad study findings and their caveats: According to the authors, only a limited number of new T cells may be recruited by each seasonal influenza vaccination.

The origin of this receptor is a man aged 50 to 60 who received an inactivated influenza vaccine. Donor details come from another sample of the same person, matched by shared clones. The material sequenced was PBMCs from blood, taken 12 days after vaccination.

The nucleotides read TGTGCCATCAGTGAGTCGCAAGCGGGGACGGGAAATGAGCAGTTCTTC. Translated, it reads CAISESQAGTGNEQFF. The chain was built from TRBV10-3 and TRBJ2-1, and TRBD2 matches 7 of the central bases. From the germline V gene, CDR1 is ENHRY and CDR2 is SYGVKD. The CDR3 sequence holds 16 residues, the cysteine and phenylalanine included. Kept here is only the CDR3 DNA, which spans 48 bases and is read in frame from base 1. Trimming removed 0 bases from V and 7 bases from J; the gene matches leave 9 bases unexplained.